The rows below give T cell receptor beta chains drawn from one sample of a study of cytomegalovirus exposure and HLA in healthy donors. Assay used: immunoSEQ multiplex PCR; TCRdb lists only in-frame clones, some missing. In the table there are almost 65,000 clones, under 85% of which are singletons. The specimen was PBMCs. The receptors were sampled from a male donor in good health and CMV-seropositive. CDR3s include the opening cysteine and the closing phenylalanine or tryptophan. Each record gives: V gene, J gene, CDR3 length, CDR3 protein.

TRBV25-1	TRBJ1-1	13	CASSSTGNTEAFF
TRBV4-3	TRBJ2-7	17	CASSRGLAGGQTYEQYF
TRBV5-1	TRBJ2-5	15	CASSFGTSEEETQYF
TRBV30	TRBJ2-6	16	CAGDRTGSSGANVLTF
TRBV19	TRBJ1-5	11	CASSTGWPQHF
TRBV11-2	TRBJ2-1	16	CASSFTRAPRADEQFF
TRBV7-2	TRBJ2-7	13	CASSSRETGEQYF
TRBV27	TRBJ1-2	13	CASSLQENYGYTF
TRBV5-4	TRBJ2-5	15	CASSAQRAGGKTQYF
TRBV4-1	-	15	CASSQGAGVGYEQYF
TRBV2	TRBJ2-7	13	CASLIGDSHEQYF
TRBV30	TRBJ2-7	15	CAWSVRRHQIYEQYF
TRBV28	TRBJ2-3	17	CASSLMEWNRLGDTQYF
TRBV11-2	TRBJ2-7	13	CASSEGQIYEQYF
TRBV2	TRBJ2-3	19	CASSEEVGAGIRNTDTQYF
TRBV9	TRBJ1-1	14	CASRAGTGGTEAFF
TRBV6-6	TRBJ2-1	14	CASSYFREHNEQFF
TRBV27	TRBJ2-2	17	CASRRDPGGENTGELFF
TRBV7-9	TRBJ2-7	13	CASSSTGIHEQYF
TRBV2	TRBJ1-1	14	CATSTSTGGTEAFF
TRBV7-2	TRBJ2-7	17	CASNAVGRQSSSYEQYF
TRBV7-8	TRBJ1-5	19	CASSLRSRSQETGVSPQHF
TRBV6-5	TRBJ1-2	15	CASSSPTGGVYGYTF
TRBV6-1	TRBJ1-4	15	CASSEPGQGDEKLFF
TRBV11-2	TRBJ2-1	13	CASRSGLRDEQFF
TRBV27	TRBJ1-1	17	CASSLPGGGGMNTEAFF
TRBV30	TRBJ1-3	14	CAWSNLRSGNTIYF
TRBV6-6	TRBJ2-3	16	CASSPLGTESTDTQYF
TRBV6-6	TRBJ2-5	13	CASTMTSYGTQYF
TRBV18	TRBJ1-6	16	CASSPLPGGSGSPLHF
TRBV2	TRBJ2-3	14	CAGKGQGLADTQYF
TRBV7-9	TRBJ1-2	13	CASSLGGGTGYTF